This TCR beta chain was sequenced during a study of blood T cell repertoires in COVID-19 (dated by TCRdb to about 2020). A note on the overall study: Collaborator samples came from the United States, Italy and Spain and covered acute and convalescent phases of COVID-19. A freely available public database, intended as a resource for researchers studying the immune response to SARS-CoV-2, is where the repertoires were released. Subjects who had been exposed to COVID-19, were actively infected with it, or had recovered from it provided the deeply sampled blood TCRbeta repertoires that made up the dataset. The samples were drawn from the first 160 participants of the ongoing ImmuneRACE study and from 950 to 1,500 subjects provided by 6 global collaborators. Sample metadata almost always included a de-identified subject ID, COVID-19 status, age in years and sex. Where available, HLA class I and class II types were obtained from metadata supplied by the sample provider rather than from assay-based typing. The prospective study material was composed of cDNA or gDNA derived from T cells, B-cell-depleted T cells, or PBMCs. Broader findings and caveats from the paper: Clinical and demographic metadata were provided uncurated, with the amount varying by source and participant.

In Seattle, one collaborating source enrolled patients while the infection was active and tracked those patients longitudinally over the course of disease. Collaborating institutions collected whole blood in K2EDTA tubes following their own protocols. For TCRbeta analysis, collaborator samples were shipped as frozen whole blood, as isolated PBMCs, or as DNA extracted from either sample type. CDR1 and CDR2 are drawn from the germline V gene: WSHSY, SAAADI. V is pruned by 6 bases and J by 0 bases, leaving 6 bases of the junction without a gene match. From the cysteine up to the phenylalanine, the CDR3 has a length of 16 residues. The kept DNA is CDR3 alone, 48 bases in frame from the first base. Details on this clone: Its antigen remains undetermined. Base-call qualities are not available, and no considerably larger clone is one nucleotide away.

TCRbeta CDR3 regions were amplified from genomic DNA by means of the immunoSEQ Assay, a bias-controlled multiplex PCR. The authors' analysis ran thus. The number of nucleated cells in each sample was estimated from the amplification of reference gene primers within the assay. To quantify the absolute abundance of each unique TCRbeta CDR3 rearrangement, sequence reads were collapsed and filtered. For each sample, productive Simpson clonality was calculated by taking the square root of Simpson's diversity index across productive rearrangements. TCRdb retrieved this table from immuneACCESS and kept in-frame rearrangements only. Not all clones are present; in checked studies, unresolved V genes account for under half, and no reason is known for the remainder. The D gene and trimming were derived from the DNA, and the V and J assignments and clone size from that table. Recorded for this sample are 150,000 or so clones; around 83% of them occurred a single time. 12% of the sample is taken by the ten largest.

The chain is made from TRBV10-2 and TRBJ1-4; 8 bases in the middle match TRBD1. The sequencing sample was made of peripheral blood. The receptor was derived from a woman in her sixties or seventies with COVID-19, enrolled during active disease. This receptor has the CDR3 CASRAGTGPTNEKLFF. The DNA is TGCGCCAGCAGGGCCGGGACAGGCCCAACTAATGAAAAACTGTTTTTT.